Each of the 27 T cell receptor beta chains below was sequenced from the same sample in a study of shared clonotypes between healthy human individuals. Profiled with immunoSEQ multiplex PCR; TCRdb holds only in-frame clones, not every one. The data hold a few hundred thousand clones, with roughly 96% observed a single time. Specimen: memory CD8+ T cells sorted from blood. This sample's subset: CD45RO+ cells pooled with CCR7-negative TemRA cells. These receptors were taken from a man in his thirties or forties in good health.

The gene calls are TRBV11-2 and TRBJ2-7; D remains ambiguous. Germline V gene sequence: CDR1 SGHAT, CDR2 FQNNGV. With 2 bases removed from V and 6 bases from J, the gap between germline ends came to 11 bases. The CDR3 runs to 13 residues. CDR3 protein: CASSLRPVGEQYF. The CDR3 nucleotides read TGTGCCAGCAGCTTACGTCCGGTCGGCGAGCAGTACTTC.

With respect to this clone: The sample has other DNA sequences that encode this CDR3 too. The V and J genes are TRBV6-5 and TRBJ1-1; 8 nucleotides match TRBD1. This CDR3 comprises 13 residues. With 3 bases clipped from V and 4 bases from J, the junction kept 1 base outside the gene matches. From germline, CDR1 is MNHEY and CDR2 SVGAGI. CDR3 in amino acids: CASSYTGGTEAFF. The CDR3 bases are TGTGCCAGCAGTTATACAGGGGGCACTGAAGCTTTCTTT.

J is TRBJ2-7 and V is TRBV19; 12 positions match TRBD2. CDR3 length: 15 residues. Germline assignment: CDR1 LNHDA and CDR2 SQIVND (reference sequence). The V segment lost 3 bases and the J segment 2 bases; nucleotides outside the gene matches: 2. In nucleotides, the CDR3 is TGTGCCAGTAGTATGGGACTAGCGGGTACCTACGAGCAGTACTTC. It translates to CASSMGLAGTYEQYF.

J is TRBJ2-2 and V is TRBV4-1; perhaps TRBD2 as D (5 bases). CDR1 and CDR2 from the germline V gene are MGHRA and YSYEKL. V was trimmed by 4 bases and J by 1 base, leaving 7 bases between them. The CDR3 has 14 residues. The CDR3 is CASSPRENTGELFF. In nucleotides, the CDR3 is TGCGCCAGCAGCCCTCGGGAGAACACCGGGGAGCTGTTTTTT.

The chain joins TRBV28 to TRBJ1-5, with D possibly matching TRBD1 (5 bases). The V gene's germline CDR1 is MDHEN and CDR2 SYDVKM. This CDR3 spans 13 amino acids. Between the trimmed V and J ends, which lost 6 bases and 7 bases, there was a span of 13 bases. CDR3 sequence reads: CASSLGVRQPQHF. Written as DNA, the CDR3 is TGTGCCAGCAGCCTGGGGGTAAGACAGCCCCAGCATTTT. Full variable domain (remainder filled in from reference TRBV28 and TRBJ1-5): DVKVTQSSRYLVKRTGEKVFLECVQDMDHENMFWYRQDPGLGLRLIYFSYDVKMKEKGDIPEGYSVSREKKERFSLILESASTNQTSMYLCASSLGVRQPQHFGDGTRLSIL.

This clone was recorded once. This chain uses TRBV7-6 with TRBJ1-1; D not resolved. Germline V gene data show CDR1 as SGHVS and CDR2 as FNYEAQ. This CDR3 is 12 amino acids long. Trimming left V 2 bases short and J 11 bases short, with 12 bases between. The CDR3 nucleotides are TGTGCCAGCAGCTTAATCTCAGGTTTCGCTTTCTTT. It translates to CASSLISGFAFF.

The chain combines TRBV19 with TRBJ1-3, with D perhaps matching TRBD1 (5 bases). Germline loops: CDR1 LNHDA, CDR2 SQIVND (reference sequence). Trimming left V 5 bases short and J 4 bases short, with 9 bases between. The CDR3 is 13 residues long. The CDR3 spells CASSGAAGNTIYF. The CDR3 DNA reads as TGTGCCAGTAGTGGGGCAGCCGGAAACACCATATATTTT.

The chain combines TRBV18 with TRBJ1-1; weak D call: TRBD1 (5 bases). Germline CDR1 is KGHSH and CDR2 is LQKENI. This CDR3 is built from 14 residues. Trimming removed 3 bases from V and 6 bases from J, with 14 bases in between. The chain's CDR3 is CASSPRDPGPEAFF. CDR3 bases: TGTGCCAGCTCACCCCGGGACCCAGGGCCTGAAGCTTTCTTT.

This chain links TRBV7-2 with TRBJ2-1; a possible D gene is TRBD1 (6 bases). There are 15 residues in the CDR3. CDR1 is SGHTA, CDR2 FQGNSA, per germline. Between the trimmed V and J ends, which lost 5 bases and 8 bases, there was a span of 19 bases. The CDR3 DNA sequence: TGTGCCAGCAGCCAGGACTGGGGGCTAGTCGATGAGCAGTTCTTC. It translates to CASSQDWGLVDEQFF.

This chain uses TRBV28 with TRBJ2-4, with D tentatively TRBD2 (6 bases). CDR1 MDHEN and CDR2 SYDVKM come from the germline V gene. The CDR3 covers 16 residues. V gave up 2 bases and J gave up 1 base, with 12 bases separating them. The CDR3 bases are TGTGCCAGCAGTTTAAGTTGGCGGGGCGCCAAAAACATTCAGTACTTC. Protein product: CASSLSWRGAKNIQYF. Based on the CDR3 plus reference TRBV28 and TRBJ2-4, the full variable domain is DVKVTQSSRYLVKRTGEKVFLECVQDMDHENMFWYRQDPGLGLRLIYFSYDVKMKEKGDIPEGYSVSREKKERFSLILESASTNQTSMYLCASSLSWRGAKNIQYFGAGTRLSVL.

The chain combines TRBV19 with TRBJ1-4; D unresolved. The CDR3 contains 13 residues. V was cut by 11 bases and J by 3 bases, with 13 bases left in between. In germline, CDR1 is LNHDA, CDR2 SQIVND (reference sequence). CDR3 loop: CAGQVGSNEKLFF. The CDR3 bases are TGTGCCGGCCAGGTGGGGTCTAATGAAAAACTGTTTTTT.

The V gene is TRBV19, the J gene TRBJ2-1; the match to TRBD2 covers 11 bases. V dropped 4 bases and J dropped 9; count of bases not matched to a gene: 8. CDR1 and CDR2 (germline): LNHDA, SQIVND (reference sequence). The CDR3 has 15 amino acids. The CDR3 reads CASSTSGRITGEQFF. CDR3 DNA sequence: TGTGCCAGTAGTACTAGCGGGAGGATTACAGGTGAGCAGTTCTTC.

V usage is TRBV14 and J usage is TRBJ2-2, with D possibly being TRBD2 (6 bases). The V end lost 1 base, the J end lost 7 bases, and 16 bases lay between the germline ends. Germline V gene lookup returns CDR1 SGHDN and CDR2 FVKESK. This CDR3 contains 16 residues. The CDR3 coding sequence is TGTGCCAGCAGCCAAGGGTTCGTCGGACTATTCGGGGAGCTGTTTTTT. Amino acid sequence: CASSQGFVGLFGELFF.

The chain carries TRBV27 and TRBJ2-1; 8 bases agree with TRBD2. CDR3 length: 16 amino acids. Per the germline V gene, CDR1 is MNHEY and CDR2 is SMNVEV (reference sequence). V was pared by 4 bases and J by 3 bases, with 8 bases of the junction left unmatched. The chain's CDR3 is CASSSFPGLGYNEQFF. Here the CDR3 DNA reads TGTGCCAGCAGTTCCTTCCCGGGACTAGGCTACAATGAGCAGTTCTTC.

The chain uses TRBV4-2 and TRBJ2-2, with TRBD2 matching 12 bases. The CDR3 is 19 amino acids. J gave up 4 bases and V 0 bases, and 9 bases lay outside the gene matches. Germline CDR1 is LGHNA and CDR2 is YNFKEQ. CDR3 bases: TGTGCCAGCAGCCAAGATTTGGCTAGCGGGAGGGAAGGCACCGGGGAGCTGTTTTTT. This encodes CASSQDLASGREGTGELFF.

The rearrangement joins TRBV10-3 to TRBJ2-2; 7 bases are a match to TRBD1. This CDR3 contains 14 residues. Germline V gene data show CDR1 as ENHRY and CDR2 as SYGVKD. With V trimmed by 7 bases and J by 4 bases, 6 bases remained unmatched. The CDR3 reads CAITPGQFTGELFF. The DNA for the CDR3 is TGTGCCATCACCCCGGGACAGTTCACCGGGGAGCTGTTTTTT.

This clone was recorded once. The rearrangement links TRBV18 to TRBJ1-2, with TRBD1 matching over 11 bases. V lost 3 bases, J lost 7 bases, and 7 bases stayed unmatched. Per germline, CDR1 KGHSH and CDR2 LQKENI. The CDR3 sequence is 15 residues long. The CDR3 DNA reads as TGTGCCAGCTCACCGCCGGGACAGGGGGTGTTTGGCTACACCTTC. Encoded protein: CASSPPGQGVFGYTF.

The table lists this clone with a few counts. The chain carries TRBV29-1 and TRBJ1-1; D perhaps matches TRBD1 (5 bases). The CDR3 covers 13 residues. Germline V lookup: CDR1 SQVTM, CDR2 ANQGSEA. The ends were cut back, 7 bases at V and 4 bases at J, with 16 bases in the middle. In DNA form, the CDR3 reads TGCAGCGCTACGGGACTCCGGGGCACTGAAGCTTTCTTT. It yields the protein CSATGLRGTEAFF.

The chain has TRBV27 and TRBJ2-5; D may be TRBD2 (5 bases). V shed 8 bases and J shed 4 bases, with 20 bases lying between them. The germline gives CDR1 MNHEY, CDR2 SMNVEV (reference sequence). This CDR3 contains 15 residues. The chain's CDR3 is CASLPRRSDGETQYF. CDR3 bases: TGTGCCAGCCTACCTAGGAGGTCGGACGGAGAGACCCAGTACTTC.

As for this clone: Other DNA sequences in this specimen translate into the identical CDR3. The chain joins TRBV5-1 to TRBJ2-3; no clear D gene. The V end was cut by 0 bases, the J end by 1 base, with 6 bases between. Germline assignment: CDR1 SGHRS and CDR2 YFSETQ. CDR3 length: 14 residues. CDR3 region: CASSLGAGTDTQYF. Here the CDR3 DNA reads TGCGCCAGCAGCTTGGGAGCCGGCACAGATACGCAGTATTTT. Variable domain in full (rest from reference TRBV5-1 and TRBJ2-3): KAGVTQTPRYLIKTRGQQVTLSCSPISGHRSVSWYQQTPGQGLQFLFEYFSETQRNKGNFPGRFSGRQFSNSRSEMNVSTLELGDSALYLCASSLGAGTDTQYFGPGTRLTVL.

J is TRBJ2-2 and V is TRBV5-8; 7 bases are a match to TRBD1. V was clipped by 0 bases and J by 0 bases; unmatched bases: 2. Germline-derived CDR1 and CDR2 are SGHTS and YDEGEE. This CDR3 is built from 16 residues. The CDR3 nucleotides read TGTGCCAGCAGCTTGGGGACAGGCCCGAACACCGGGGAGCTGTTTTTT. As protein: CASSLGTGPNTGELFF. The whole variable domain, remainder taken from reference TRBV5-8 and TRBJ2-2, is EAGVTQSPTHLIKTRGQQATLRCSPISGHTSVYWYQQALGLGLQFLLWYDEGEERNRGNFPPRFSGRQFPNYSSELNVNALELEDSALYLCASSLGTGPNTGELFFGEGSRLTVL.

J is TRBJ2-5 and V is TRBV5-1; 8 bases line up with TRBD1. The germline CDR1 and CDR2 sequences are SGHRS and YFSETQ. The ends lost 4 bases at V and 5 bases at J; junction bases unmatched: 7. The CDR3 contains 14 residues. The CDR3 region has the DNA TGCGCCAGCAGCCAACCAGGGGGCCGGGAGACCCAGTACTTC. This translates into CASSQPGGRETQYF.

V and J are TRBV5-4 and TRBJ2-3; TRBD1 matches 11 bases. The V and J ends lost 7 bases and 4 bases, in that order; junction bases with no gene match: 2. The CDR3 has 13 amino acids. Germline CDR1 is SGHNT and CDR2 is YYREEE (reference sequence). The CDR3 spells CASGGQGADTQYF. The CDR3 DNA follows: TGTGCCAGCGGGGGACAGGGGGCAGATACGCAGTATTTT.

The chain has TRBV12-5 and TRBJ2-7, with D tentatively TRBD2 (5 bases). Trimming removed 3 bases at V and 3 bases at J, with 18 bases between. Per the germline V gene, CDR1 is LGHNT and CDR2 is FRNRAP. The CDR3 has 16 residues. CDR3: CASGFLRLADVYEQYF. The CDR3 coding sequence is TGTGCTAGTGGTTTCCTCCGCCTAGCCGACGTCTACGAGCAGTACTTC.

This rearrangement joins TRBV28 to TRBJ2-7; 16 nucleotides align to TRBD2. J lost 0 bases, V lost 5 bases, and 7 bases had no gene match. This CDR3 is built from 18 residues. CDR1 is MDHEN, CDR2 SYDVKM, per germline. For the CDR3, the DNA is TGTGCCAGCAGTCCGGGACTAGCGGGAGGGCCTAGCTCCTACGAGCAGTACTTC. This gives the protein CASSPGLAGGPSSYEQYF.

V usage is TRBV19 and J usage is TRBJ2-3, with 9 nucleotides matching TRBD2. The trim removed 5 bases at V and 8 bases at J, leaving 11 bases unmatched. The CDR3 is made up of 15 amino acids. CDR1 and CDR2 (germline): LNHDA, SQIVND (reference sequence). CDR3 nucleotide sequence: TGTGCCAGTAGTGAACTAGCGGGCCCAAAGGGTACGCAGTATTTT. This gives the protein CASSELAGPKGTQYF.

This clone was seen once. The V gene is TRBV7-9, the J gene TRBJ1-2; maybe TRBD1 (5 bases). The CDR3 is 9 amino acids. Germline V gives CDR1 SEHNR, CDR2 FQNEAQ (reference sequence). The CDR3 DNA follows: TGTGCGGCAGGGAATGGCTACACCTTC. Its translation: CAAGNGYTF.